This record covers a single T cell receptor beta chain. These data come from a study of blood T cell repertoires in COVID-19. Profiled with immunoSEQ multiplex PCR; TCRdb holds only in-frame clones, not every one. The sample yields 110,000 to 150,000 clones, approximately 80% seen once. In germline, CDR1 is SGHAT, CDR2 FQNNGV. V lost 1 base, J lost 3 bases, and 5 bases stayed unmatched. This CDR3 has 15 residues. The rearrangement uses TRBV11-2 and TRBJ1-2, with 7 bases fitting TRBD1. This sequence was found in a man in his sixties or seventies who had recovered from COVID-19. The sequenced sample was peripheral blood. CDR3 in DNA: TGTGCCAGCAGCTTAGGGGGACAGCGACACTATGGCTACACCTTC. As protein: CASSLGGQRHYGYTF.